This T cell receptor (beta chain) was obtained from a study of early T cells in non-severe SARS-CoV-2 infection (dated by TCRdb to the early 2020s). Study-wide context: Bulk RNA from unsorted whole blood was used for TCR sequencing, so alpha and beta chains could not be paired. Here is what the overall study found, with its caveats: VDJdb matching was skewed toward anti-spike CD8 responses and likely underestimated virus-specific expansions by missing private and CD4 specificities.

Receptors were amplified or captured by 5' RACE. Sequencing used a NextSeq 500. To correct for sequencing error and PCR bias, the TCR library protocol tagged individual cDNA molecules with unique molecular identifiers. TCR alpha and beta chains were both sequenced, and the abundances of alpha and beta sequences in each sample were closely correlated with each other. On the authors' methods: Decombinator V4 was used to annotate TCR sequences for V gene, J gene and CDR3. Expanded TCRs were defined as changing significantly between any two time points under a Poisson model with p below 0.0001. TCR abundances were normalised to the total number of TCRs sequenced in each sample and reported as counts per million. TRAV1-2 paired with TRAJ12, TRAJ20 or TRAJ33 defined MAIT TCRs, while TRAV10 paired with TRAJ18 defined iNKT TCRs. VDJdb, accessed on 1 November 2021, was searched for TCRs annotated for CMV, EBV and SARS-CoV-2, and TCRs annotated for more than one antigen were excluded. Using fastp at Q25 and MiXCR, TCRdb reprocessed the public reads and kept productive beta chains. Rows with a matching CDR3 protein are joined into one entry that keeps the most common DNA and genes. The V and J calls, along with clone size, are taken from TCRdb and not from the paper's own processing. The sample contains under 40,000 distinct CDR3 sequences, approximately 6.1% of them found a single time. The ten largest clones add up to about 5% of the sample.

Measured from the cysteine to the phenylalanine, the CDR3 is 15 residues long. Only the CDR3 DNA stays, 45 bases, in frame from base 1. V and J are trimmed by 5 bases and 2 bases, and the gene matches miss 4 bases of the junction. Taken from the germline V gene, the CDR1 and CDR2 loops are MDHEN and SYDVKM. A few counts support this clonotype. No cognate antigen has been identified for it. No much larger clone is present one base from it, and per-base qualities are unavailable. The study was a case-control design nested within a healthcare worker cohort in London, UK, with weekly nasopharyngeal swab PCR tests and blood sampling. Healthcare workers were enrolled in the week of the UK lockdown, from 23 to 31 March 2020, and were followed every week for up to about 16 weeks.

The sequence is built from TRBV28 and TRBJ2-3; TRBD2 fits 10 bases in the junction. The sequence was collected from an adult who was a healthcare worker with PCR-confirmed SARS-CoV-2 infection or an uninfected control (not recorded which). Sequencing used whole blood. The DNA reads TGTGCCAGCAGTCTAGCGGGAGCCTCCACAGATACGCAGTATTTT. The encoded protein is CASSLAGASTDTQYF.